The 8 T cell receptor beta chains below all came from one sample that was sequenced in a study of low-dose radiotherapy and immunotherapy resistance in tumors. Time point denoted: before trial treatment. Covering alpha and beta chains, TRAV- and TRBV-specific primers were used for the first-strand cDNA. With a V-primer adapter and a constant-region primer, TCRs were amplified for roughly 18 PCR cycles. TCRdb ran MiXCR on the reads and lists one entry per CDR3 protein. In the table there are 35,000 to 50,000 distinct CDR3 sequences, roughly 31% of which are singletons. Sequenced here: PBMCs, sampled before treatment. The source of these receptors is a male donor with gallbladder cancer.

The chain links TRBV5-8 to TRBJ2-5; possible D gene TRBD2, 5 bases. The germline CDR1 and CDR2 sequences are SGHTS and YDEGEE. The CDR3 is made up of 14 amino acids. Deletions cut 0 bases from V and 3 bases from J, with 9 bases between. CDR3 nucleotide sequence: TGTGCCAGCAGCTTGGCAGGACTGGAAGAGACCCAGTACTTC. This sequence encodes CASSLAGLEETQYF.

This clonotype has ten or more counts. The chain links TRBV28 to TRBJ1-5; D possibly corresponds to TRBD1 (5 bases). Per germline, CDR1 MDHEN and CDR2 SYDVKM. The CDR3 totals 14 residues. The V and J ends lost 6 bases and 0 bases respectively, with 9 bases between them. This CDR3 is CASRLTVSNQPQHF. The CDR3 DNA reads as TGTGCCAGCAGACTGACAGTTAGCAATCAGCCCCAGCATTTT.

This clonotype was observed at least ten times. The V and J genes are TRBV19 and TRBJ2-3, with TRBD2 as a possible D gene (7 bases). CDR3 length equals 16 residues. Trimming stripped 6 bases from V and 0 bases from J, with 16 bases between. CDR1 is LNHDA and CDR2 is SQIVND in the germline V gene (reference sequence). CDR3 amino acids: CASSPSGGPSTDTQYF. Written as DNA, the CDR3 is TGTGCCAGTAGCCCCTCGGGGGGCCCTAGCACAGATACGCAGTATTTT.

This sequence joins TRBV6-2 or TRBV6-3 and TRBJ1-1; maybe TRBD1 (5 bases). V dropped 7 bases and J dropped 5 bases, with 8 bases sitting between them. Germline CDR1 reads MNHEY; CDR2 reads SVGEGT. The CDR3 is made up of 11 amino acids. The CDR3 DNA reads TGTGCCAGCAACCAGGGTACTGAAGCTTTCTTT. Protein product: CASNQGTEAFF.

Many counts were recorded for this clonotype. The chain recombines TRBV7-2 with TRBJ2-3; D remains ambiguous. The CDR3 runs 15 residues. CDR1 is SGHTA, CDR2 FQGNSA, per germline. The V end was cut by 2 bases, the J end by 2 bases, with 11 bases between. The CDR3 coding sequence is TGTGCCAGCAGCTTAAGTCAGGCCGTCACAGATACGCAGTATTTT. Protein: CASSLSQAVTDTQYF.

This clonotype appeared a few times. This chain uses TRBV12-3 or TRBV12-4 with TRBJ2-7, with 7 bases that match TRBD1. CDR3 length: 15 residues. V was clipped by 6 bases and J by 0 bases; unmatched bases: 8. The CDR3 is CASRPTGPASYEQYF. The DNA for the CDR3 is TGTGCCAGCAGACCGACAGGGCCCGCCTCCTACGAGCAGTACTTC.

In its sample, this clonotype was seen many times. The chain links TRBV10-1 to TRBJ2-4, with D maybe TRBD1 (5 bases). Germline-derived CDR1 and CDR2 are WNHNN and SYGVQD (reference sequence). With 3 bases removed from V and 3 bases from J, the gap between germline ends came to 12 bases. This CDR3 spans 15 amino acids. CDR3 nucleotide sequence: TGCGCCAGCAGTGACCAGGGCCTTTACAAAAACATTCAGTACTTC. Its protein product is CASSDQGLYKNIQYF.

Only a few counts were recorded for this clonotype. A far more abundant clone sits one base away, making this likely a read error. The chain is built from TRBV13 and TRBJ1-2; tentatively, D is TRBD1 (5 bases). CDR3 length equals 13 residues. V was pared by 8 bases and J by 4 bases, with 14 bases between. Germline-derived CDR1 and CDR2 are PRHDT and FYEKMQ (reference sequence). The CDR3 DNA sequence: TGTGCCAGCGGGGACGGGGGAGCCTATGGCTACACCTTC. This sequence encodes CASGDGGAYGYTF.